Listed below are T cell receptor beta chains from one sample, sequenced in a study of T cell responses to AZD1222 COVID-19 vaccine. Clones were read by immunoSEQ multiplex PCR, and TCRdb kept only the in-frame ones, dropping some. The sample has roughly 120,000 clones; around 84% are singletons. The sample in question was peripheral blood, obtained on day 0 of AZD1222 vaccination. These receptors were taken from an adult in good health. Both conserved end residues are part of each CDR3.

V gene	J gene	CDR3 protein
TRBV5-8	TRBJ1-1	CASSLGAGLNTEAFF
TRBV7-9	TRBJ2-3	CASSNLARDTQYF
TRBV6-5	TRBJ1-4	CASSYRETANEKLFF
TRBV6-2/TRBV6-3	TRBJ2-7	CASSSGGQGLHEQYF
TRBV6-5	TRBJ1-1	CASSTSRQGYEAFF
TRBV10-1	TRBJ2-7	CASSEKPEPPYEQYF
TRBV9	TRBJ2-3	CASSVAGGGRITDTQYF
TRBV10-3	TRBJ2-1	CAISEFLRGKRIYNEQFF
TRBV14	TRBJ2-3	CASSPGSATQYF
TRBV27	TRBJ2-3	CASRAGTSLTDTQYF
TRBV28	TRBJ2-6	CASSVSGPPGANVLTF
TRBV3-1/TRBV3-2	TRBJ1-5	CASSGGVYQPQHF
TRBV3-1/TRBV3-2	TRBJ2-1	CASSQPTGTGFYNEQFF
TRBV7-2	TRBJ1-3	CASSLDVTNSGNTIYF
TRBV5-4	TRBJ1-6	CASSPEQGWNSPLHF
TRBV7-9	TRBJ1-1	CASSHGQANTEAFF
TRBV28	TRBJ1-1	CASSVTPNTEAFF
TRBV3-1/TRBV3-2	TRBJ2-5	CASSQAIAQETQYF
TRBV10-3	TRBJ2-6	CAIRALDRGAGAPYSGANVLTF
TRBV10-3	TRBJ1-3	CAISEGPQRAGNTIYF
TRBV6-2/TRBV6-3	TRBJ1-5	CASSSSTGGSNQPQHF
TRBV7-2	TRBJ1-2	CASSLVPGDLYGYTF
TRBV10-3	TRBJ1-1	CAISESYRGRWDTEAFF
TRBV7-3	TRBJ2-5	CASSGGGGQETQYF
TRBV30	TRBJ1-1	CASMSQMNTEAFF
TRBV5-1	TRBJ2-3	CASSLVGGGSTDTQYF
TRBV14	TRBJ2-5	CASSPTRYYQETQYF
TRBV6-6	TRBJ2-6	CASSPTGTGGSNVLTF
TRBV5-6	TRBJ2-3	CASSLTRVDTQYF
TRBV6-5	TRBJ2-2	CASSSAGGTGELFF
TRBV6-2/TRBV6-3	TRBJ1-2	CASSYGDSNYGYTF
TRBV7-9	TRBJ1-2	CASSSGHPTYGYTF
TRBV7-6	TRBJ1-3	CASSSTGGGPGNTIYF
TRBV28	TRBJ2-7	CASSRVGDTYEQYF
TRBV2	TRBJ1-1	CASSYETGATEAFF
TRBV19	TRBJ2-2	CASNTGHTGELFF
TRBV3-1/TRBV3-2	TRBJ2-3	CASSQGTSGTQYF
TRBV19	TRBJ1-5	CASSIGAGGNQPQHF
TRBV27	TRBJ1-2	CASSFDRGNYGYTF